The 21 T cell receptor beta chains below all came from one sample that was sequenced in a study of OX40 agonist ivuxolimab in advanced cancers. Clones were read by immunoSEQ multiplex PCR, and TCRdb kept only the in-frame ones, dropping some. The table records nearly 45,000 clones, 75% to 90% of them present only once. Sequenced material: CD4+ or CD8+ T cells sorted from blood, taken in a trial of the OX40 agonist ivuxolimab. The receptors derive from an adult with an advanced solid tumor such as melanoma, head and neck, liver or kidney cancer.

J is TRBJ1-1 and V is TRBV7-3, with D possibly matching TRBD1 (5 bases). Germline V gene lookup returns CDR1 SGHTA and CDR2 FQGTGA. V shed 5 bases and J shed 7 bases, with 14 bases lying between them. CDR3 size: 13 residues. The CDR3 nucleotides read TGTGCCAGCAGCCCGACGGTAGGGGATGAAGCTTTCTTT. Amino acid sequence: CASSPTVGDEAFF. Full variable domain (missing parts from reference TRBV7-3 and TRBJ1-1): GAGVSQTPSNKVTEKGKYVELRCDPISGHTALYWYRQSLGQGPEFLIYFQGTGAADDSGLPNDRFFAVRPEGSVSTLKIQRTERGDSAVYLCASSPTVGDEAFFGQGTRLTVV.

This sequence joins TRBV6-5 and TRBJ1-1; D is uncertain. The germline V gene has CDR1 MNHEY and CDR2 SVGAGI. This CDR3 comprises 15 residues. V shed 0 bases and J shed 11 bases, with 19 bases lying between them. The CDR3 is CASSYSTPVLSLAFF. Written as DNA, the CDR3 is TGTGCCAGCAGTTACTCGACACCTGTTTTAAGTCTGGCTTTCTTT.

In DNA, the CDR3 is TGCGCCAGCAGCCAAGTGACCTGGGGTACAGATACGCAGTATTTT. As protein: CASSQVTWGTDTQYF. The rearrangement joins TRBV4-3 to TRBJ2-3, with D hard to call. The CDR3 has 15 residues. The V gene lost 1 base and the J gene lost 3 bases, with 11 bases spanning the gap. The germline gives CDR1 LGHNA, CDR2 YSLEER.

In nucleotides, the CDR3 is TGTGCCAGCAGTTTTGGACAGGGTTCCTACGAGCAGTACTTC. Encoded protein: CASSFGQGSYEQYF. The chain couples TRBV27 to TRBJ2-7; 8 nucleotides agree with TRBD1. Germline CDR1 MNHEY, CDR2 SMNVEV (reference sequence). The CDR3 totals 14 residues. J gave up 1 base and V 3 bases, and 2 bases lay outside the gene matches.

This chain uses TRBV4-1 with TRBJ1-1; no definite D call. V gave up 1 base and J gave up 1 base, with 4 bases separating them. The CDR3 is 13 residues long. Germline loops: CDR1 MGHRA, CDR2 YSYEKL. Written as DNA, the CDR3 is TGCGCCAGCAGCCAAGGACAGAACACTGAAGCTTTCTTT. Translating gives CASSQGQNTEAFF.

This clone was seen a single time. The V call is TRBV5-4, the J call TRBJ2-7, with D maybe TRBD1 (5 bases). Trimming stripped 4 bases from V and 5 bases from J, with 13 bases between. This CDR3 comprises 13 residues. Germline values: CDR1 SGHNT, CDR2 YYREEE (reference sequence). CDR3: CASSQQGTHEQYF. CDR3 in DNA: TGTGCCAGCAGCCAGCAGGGTACCCACGAGCAGTACTTC.

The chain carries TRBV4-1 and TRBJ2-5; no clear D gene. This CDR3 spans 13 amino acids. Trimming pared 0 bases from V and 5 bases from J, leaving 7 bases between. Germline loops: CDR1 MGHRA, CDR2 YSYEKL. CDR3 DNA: TGCGCCAGCAGCCAAGAACCCCCTGAGACCCAGTACTTC. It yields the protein CASSQEPPETQYF.

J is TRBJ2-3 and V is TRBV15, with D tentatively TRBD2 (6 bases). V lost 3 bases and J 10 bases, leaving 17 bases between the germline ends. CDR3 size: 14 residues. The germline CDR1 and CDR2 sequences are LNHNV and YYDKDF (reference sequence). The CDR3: CATSRTLGGGAQYF. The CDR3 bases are TGTGCCACCAGCAGGACCCTCGGTGGAGGGGCGCAGTATTTT.

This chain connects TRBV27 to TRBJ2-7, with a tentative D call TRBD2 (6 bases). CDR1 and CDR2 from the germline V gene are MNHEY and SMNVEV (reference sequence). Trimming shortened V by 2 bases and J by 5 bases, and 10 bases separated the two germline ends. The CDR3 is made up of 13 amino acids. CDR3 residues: CASSLLGGHEQYF. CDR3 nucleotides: TGTGCCAGCAGTTTACTGGGGGGTCACGAGCAGTACTTC.

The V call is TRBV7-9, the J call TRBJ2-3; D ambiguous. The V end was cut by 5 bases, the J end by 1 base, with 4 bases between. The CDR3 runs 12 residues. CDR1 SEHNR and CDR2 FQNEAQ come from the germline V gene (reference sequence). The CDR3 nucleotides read TGTGCCAGCAGCGCGGGCACAGATACGCAGTATTTT. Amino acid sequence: CASSAGTDTQYF.

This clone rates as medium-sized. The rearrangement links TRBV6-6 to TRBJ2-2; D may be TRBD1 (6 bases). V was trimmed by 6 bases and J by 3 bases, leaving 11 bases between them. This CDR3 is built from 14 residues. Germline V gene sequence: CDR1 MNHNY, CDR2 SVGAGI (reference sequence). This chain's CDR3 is CASSGQIDTGELFF. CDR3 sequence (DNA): TGTGCCAGCAGCGGACAGATAGACACCGGGGAGCTGTTTTTT.

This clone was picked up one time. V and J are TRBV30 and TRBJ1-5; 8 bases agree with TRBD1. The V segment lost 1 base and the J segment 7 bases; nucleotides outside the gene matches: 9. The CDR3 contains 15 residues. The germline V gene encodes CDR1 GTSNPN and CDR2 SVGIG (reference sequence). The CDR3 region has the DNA TGTGCCTGGAGTGCCTCAGGGGGCATAGGGCAGCCCCAGCATTTT. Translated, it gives CAWSASGGIGQPQHF.

The CDR3 DNA is TGTGCCAGCAGCCTAAAAGGCGGGGACTTTCGAGATACGCAGTATTTT. It codes for CASSLKGGDFRDTQYF. The chain employs TRBV4-2 and TRBJ2-3; D may be TRBD2 (6 bases). Trimming stripped 4 bases from V and 5 bases from J, with 19 bases between. CDR1 is LGHNA, CDR2 YNFKEQ, per germline. The CDR3 is 16 amino acids.

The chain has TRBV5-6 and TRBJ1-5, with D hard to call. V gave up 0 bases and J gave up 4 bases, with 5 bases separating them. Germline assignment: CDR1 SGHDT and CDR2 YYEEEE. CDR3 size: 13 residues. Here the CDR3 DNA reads TGTGCCAGCAGCTTGGGCCAGAATCAGCCCCAGCATTTT. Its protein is CASSLGQNQPQHF.

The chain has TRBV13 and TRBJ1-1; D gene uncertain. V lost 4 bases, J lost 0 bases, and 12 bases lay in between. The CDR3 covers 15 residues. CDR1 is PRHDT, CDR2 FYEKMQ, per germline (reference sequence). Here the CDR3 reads CASSSRGGLNTEAFF. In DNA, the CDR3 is TGTGCCAGCAGCTCCCGTGGAGGTTTGAACACTGAAGCTTTCTTT.

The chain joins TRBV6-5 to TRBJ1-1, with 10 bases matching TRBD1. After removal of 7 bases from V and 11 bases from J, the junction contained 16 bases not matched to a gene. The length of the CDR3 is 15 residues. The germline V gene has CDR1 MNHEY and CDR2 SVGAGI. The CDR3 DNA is TGTGCCAGCACCATTCGTTGGGGACAGGGGTTTCGGGCTTTCTTT. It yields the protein CASTIRWGQGFRAFF.

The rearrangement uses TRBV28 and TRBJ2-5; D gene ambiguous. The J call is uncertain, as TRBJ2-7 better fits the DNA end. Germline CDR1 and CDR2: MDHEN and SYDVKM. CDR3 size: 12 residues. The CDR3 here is CASSLRGYEQYF. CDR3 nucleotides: TGTGCCAGCAGTTTACGAGGCTACGAGCAGTACTTC.

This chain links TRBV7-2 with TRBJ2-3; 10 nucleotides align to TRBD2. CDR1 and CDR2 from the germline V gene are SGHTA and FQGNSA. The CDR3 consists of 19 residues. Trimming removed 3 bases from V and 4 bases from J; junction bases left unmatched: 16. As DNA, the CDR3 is TGTGCCAGCAGCTTGCTAGCGGGAGTGGTGCCTGGATGGGCAGATACGCAGTATTTT. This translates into CASSLLAGVVPGWADTQYF.

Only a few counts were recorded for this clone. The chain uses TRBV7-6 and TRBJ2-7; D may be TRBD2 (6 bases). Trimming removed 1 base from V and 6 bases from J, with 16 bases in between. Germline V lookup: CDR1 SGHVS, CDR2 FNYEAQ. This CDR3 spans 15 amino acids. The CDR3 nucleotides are TGTGCCAGCAGCTTAGGAGGTGGTAGCGGAAGCGAGCAGTACTTC. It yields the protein CASSLGGGSGSEQYF.

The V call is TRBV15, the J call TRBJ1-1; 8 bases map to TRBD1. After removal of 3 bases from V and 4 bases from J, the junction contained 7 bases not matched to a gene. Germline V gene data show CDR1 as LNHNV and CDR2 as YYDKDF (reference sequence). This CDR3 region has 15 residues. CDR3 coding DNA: TGTGCCACCAGCAGGAGGACAGGGACTGGCACTGAAGCTTTCTTT. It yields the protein CATSRRTGTGTEAFF.

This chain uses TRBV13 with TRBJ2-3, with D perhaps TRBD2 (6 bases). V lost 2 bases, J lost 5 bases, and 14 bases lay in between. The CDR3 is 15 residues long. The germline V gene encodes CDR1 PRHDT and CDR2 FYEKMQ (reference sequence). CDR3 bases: TGTGCCAGCAGCTTATTCTCCCAGGGAGGAGATACGCAGTATTTT. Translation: CASSLFSQGGDTQYF.